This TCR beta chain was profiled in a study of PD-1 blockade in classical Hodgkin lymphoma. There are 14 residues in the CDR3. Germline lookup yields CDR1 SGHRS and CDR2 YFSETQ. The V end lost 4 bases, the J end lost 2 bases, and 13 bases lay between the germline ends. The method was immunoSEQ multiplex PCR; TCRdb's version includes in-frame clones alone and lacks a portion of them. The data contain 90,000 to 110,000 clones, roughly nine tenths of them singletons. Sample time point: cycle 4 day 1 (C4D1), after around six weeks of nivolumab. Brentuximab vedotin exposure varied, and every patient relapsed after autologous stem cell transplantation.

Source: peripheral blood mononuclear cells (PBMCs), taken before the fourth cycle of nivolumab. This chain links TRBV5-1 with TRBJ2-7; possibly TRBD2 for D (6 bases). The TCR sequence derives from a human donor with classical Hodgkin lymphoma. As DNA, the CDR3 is TGCGCCAGCAGCGACCGGGACTTCGCCTACGAGCAGTACTTC. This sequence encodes CASSDRDFAYEQYF.